The 23 T cell receptor beta chains reported below all come from one sample, sequenced in a study of CD8 T cells in ankylosing spondylitis. Findings and limits, study-wide: It appeared that ankylosing spondylitis blood was characterized by a TCR beta motif of under ten highly homologous variants.

No cognate antigen is known for these TCRs. TCRdb fed the 5' RACE reads into MiXCR, producing one record per CDR3 protein. The profile shows almost 400,000 distinct CDR3 sequences, about 22% of them singletons. Sequenced input: blood, either unsorted or a sorted T cell fraction (not recorded which). Source of these receptors: a male donor with ankylosing spondylitis.

This clonotype was counted a few times. V is TRBV5-1 and J is TRBJ2-3, with TRBD2 matching 9 bases. V was pared by 2 bases and J by 2 bases, with 6 bases of the junction left unmatched. Germline V gives CDR1 SGHRS, CDR2 YFSETQ. This CDR3 is 16 amino acids long. The CDR3 region is CASSFRLAELTDTQYF. Written as DNA, the CDR3 is TGCGCCAGCAGCTTTAGACTAGCGGAGCTCACAGATACGCAGTATTTT. Complete variable domain (other parts from reference TRBV5-1 and TRBJ2-3): KAGVTQTPRYLIKTRGQQVTLSCSPISGHRSVSWYQQTPGQGLQFLFEYFSETQRNKGNFPGRFSGRQFSNSRSEMNVSTLELGDSALYLCASSFRLAELTDTQYFGPGTRLTVL.

The chain carries TRBV7-9 and TRBJ2-1; the D gene is possibly TRBD2 (6 bases). V was trimmed by 2 bases and J by 10 bases, leaving 18 bases between them. The germline CDR1 and CDR2 sequences are SEHNR and FQNEAQ (reference sequence). The CDR3 loop spans 15 amino acids. CDR3 coding DNA: TGTGCCAGCAGCTTACTGGCGGGATCGTCGGGGGAGCAGTTCTTC. It specifies CASSLLAGSSGEQFF.

The J gene is TRBJ2-1, the V gene TRBV28; the match to TRBD2 covers 8 bases. The V and J ends lost 8 bases and 0 bases, in that order; junction bases with no gene match: 3. In germline, CDR1 is MDHEN, CDR2 SYDVKM. The CDR3 totals 14 residues. The CDR3 protein is CASLAGPSYNEQFF. CDR3 nucleotides: TGTGCCAGCTTAGCGGGACCCTCCTACAATGAGCAGTTCTTC.

The J gene is TRBJ2-1, the V gene TRBV28; possible D gene TRBD2, 7 bases. V was cut by 5 bases and J by 9 bases, with 17 bases left in between. Germline CDR1 is MDHEN and CDR2 is SYDVKM. The CDR3 runs 14 residues. The CDR3 DNA follows: TGTGCCAGCAGTCGTTGGGGGGGCCGGGGTGAGCAGTTCTTC. This sequence encodes CASSRWGGRGEQFF. The variable domain in full, completed from reference TRBV28 and TRBJ2-1, reads DVKVTQSSRYLVKRTGEKVFLECVQDMDHENMFWYRQDPGLGLRLIYFSYDVKMKEKGDIPEGYSVSREKKERFSLILESASTNQTSMYLCASSRWGGRGEQFFGPGTRLTVL.

This clonotype was seen more than once but under ten times. The CDR3 region has the DNA TGTGCCACCAGCACAGGGGGGCCCACAGATACGCAGTATTTT. It codes for CATSTGGPTDTQYF. The rearrangement links TRBV15 to TRBJ2-3; tentatively, D is TRBD1 (7 bases). There are 14 residues in the CDR3. V was trimmed by 4 bases and J by 2 bases, leaving 10 bases between them. Germline lookup yields CDR1 LNHNV and CDR2 YYDKDF (reference sequence).

This clonotype was recorded a few times. The CDR3 protein is CSARTGGSGANVLTF. DNA of the CDR3: TGCAGTGCCCGGACAGGGGGCTCTGGGGCCAACGTCCTGACTTTC. The chain uses TRBV20-1 and TRBJ2-6, with 10 bases matching TRBD1. Germline V gene sequence: CDR1 DFQATT, CDR2 SNEGSKA (reference sequence). This CDR3 is built from 15 residues. V shed 6 bases and J 0 bases; nucleotides not matched to a gene: 2.

This chain joins TRBV27 and TRBJ2-1; the match to TRBD2 covers 12 bases. After removal of 6 bases from V and 6 bases from J, the junction contained 6 bases not matched to a gene. This CDR3 contains 15 residues. CDR1 is MNHEY and CDR2 is SMNVEV in the germline V gene (reference sequence). In DNA form, the CDR3 reads TGTGCCAGCAGCAGGAGACTAGCGGGAGCCAATGAGCAGTTCTTC. This encodes CASSRRLAGANEQFF.

The chain combines TRBV6-4 with TRBJ2-3, with 14 bases aligning to TRBD2. Germline values: CDR1 MRHNA, CDR2 SNTAGT. There are 16 residues in the CDR3. Germline trimming cut 4 bases from V and 3 bases from J; bases unmatched to any gene: 3. The CDR3 reads CASSAGLAGGTDTQYF. As DNA, the CDR3 is TGTGCCAGCAGTGCCGGACTAGCGGGAGGAACAGATACGCAGTATTTT.

The chain uses TRBV3-1 and TRBJ2-1, with 10 bases fitting TRBD2. The trim removed 4 bases at V and 7 bases at J, leaving 10 bases unmatched. The length of the CDR3 is 16 residues. Germline CDR1 and CDR2: LGHDT and YNNKEL (reference sequence). The chain's CDR3 is CASSPTFGLAENEQFF. The DNA for the CDR3 is TGTGCCAGCAGCCCAACCTTTGGACTAGCGGAAAATGAGCAGTTCTTC.

The chain uses TRBV9 and TRBJ2-7; D may be TRBD1 or TRBD2 (5 bases each). This CDR3 is 15 amino acids long. Trimming cost V 0 bases and J 3 bases, with 13 bases left between them. Per the germline V gene, CDR1 is SGDLS and CDR2 is YYNGEE. This CDR3 reads CASSVALGAGYEQYF. The DNA for the CDR3 is TGTGCCAGCAGCGTAGCATTAGGGGCGGGCTACGAGCAGTACTTC.

This clonotype turned up a few times. The chain couples TRBV5-5 to TRBJ2-3, with 10 bases matching TRBD1. CDR3 length equals 15 residues. The V gene's germline CDR1 is SGHKS and CDR2 YYEKEE (reference sequence). V shed 4 bases, J shed 3 bases, and the junction held 5 bases outside the gene matches. CDR3 residues: CASSPRTGGTDTQYF. CDR3 DNA sequence: TGTGCCAGCAGCCCCCGGACAGGGGGGACAGATACGCAGTATTTT.

CDR3 residues: CASSFAGGFGYTF. CDR3 sequence (DNA): TGTGCCAGCAGCTTTGCGGGCGGCTTTGGCTACACCTTC. This chain uses TRBV11-2 with TRBJ1-2; D call uncertain. Trimming removed 3 bases at V and 7 bases at J, with 12 bases between. CDR3 length: 13 residues. Looked up from germline, CDR1 is SGHAT and CDR2 is FQNNGV.

This sequence joins TRBV5-1 and TRBJ1-3; D is unclear. V lost 0 bases to trimming and J lost 2 bases, with 9 bases between them. Germline lookup yields CDR1 SGHRS and CDR2 YFSETQ. The CDR3 totals 15 residues. CDR3 bases: TGCGCCAGCAGCTTGGCCTCTGAACCTGGAAACACCATATATTTT. Translated, it gives CASSLASEPGNTIYF.

The table lists this clonotype with a few counts. V gene TRBV4-2 combines with J gene TRBJ2-2; D is unresolved. The V gene's germline CDR1 is LGHNA and CDR2 YNFKEQ. Trimming stripped 7 bases from V and 6 bases from J, with 15 bases between. The CDR3 is 14 amino acids. The CDR3 DNA sequence: TGTGCCAGCACCCCGCCCGCCCGGGCCGGGGAGCTGTTTTTT. Protein: CASTPPARAGELFF.

The sample holds a few counts of this clonotype. The chain uses TRBV5-1 and TRBJ1-2; D not resolved. CDR3 length equals 12 residues. The V gene lost 0 bases and the J gene lost 9 bases, with 9 bases spanning the gap. Germline CDR1 SGHRS, CDR2 YFSETQ. CDR3 amino acids: CASSLAGVSYTF. The CDR3 nucleotides are TGCGCCAGCAGCTTGGCCGGGGTCAGCTACACCTTC.

This clonotype was counted only a few times. The V gene is TRBV10-3, the J gene TRBJ2-5; TRBD1 agrees at 7 bases. This CDR3 has 13 residues. V was pared by 5 bases and J by 1 base, with 1 base of the junction left unmatched. Germline CDR1 is ENHRY and CDR2 is SYGVKD. The CDR3 sequence: CAISRDSQETQYF. The DNA for the CDR3 is TGTGCCATCAGTCGGGACAGCCAAGAGACCCAGTACTTC.

The rearrangement uses TRBV6-1 and TRBJ1-1, with TRBD1 matching over 7 bases. The CDR3 totals 14 residues. Unmatched junction bases numbered 3, after V lost 4 bases and J lost 1 base. Germline values: CDR1 MNHNS, CDR2 SASEGT. CDR3 protein: CASSVGQKNTEAFF. CDR3 sequence (DNA): TGTGCCAGCAGTGTGGGACAGAAGAACACTGAAGCTTTCTTT.

This clonotype was seen at least ten times. The gene calls are TRBV29-1 and TRBJ1-5, with D possibly matching TRBD1 (6 bases). V was clipped by 6 bases and J by 4 bases, with 10 bases between them. This CDR3 comprises 12 residues. Germline V CDR1 and CDR2: SQVTM, ANQGSEA. For the CDR3, the DNA is TGCAGCGTCCGCCAGGGGAATCAGCCCCAGCATTTT. Translated: CSVRQGNQPQHF.

This clonotype was counted a single time. Mismatch with germline at one junction end may stem from a read error. The rearrangement joins TRBV7-7 to TRBJ2-5; 13 positions agree with TRBD2. Germline CDR1 SSHAT, CDR2 FNYEAQ (reference sequence). The CDR3 consists of 17 residues. CDR3 amino acids: CASSRRSGTSGEETQYF. The CDR3, as DNA: TGTGCTAGCAGCCGGAGGTCCGGGACTAGCGGGGAAGAGACCCAGTACTTC.

The chain has TRBV5-1 and TRBJ2-7; D may match TRBD1 or TRBD2 (7 bases each). V dropped 4 bases and J dropped 1 base, with 12 bases sitting between them. CDR1 and CDR2 from the germline V gene are SGHRS and YFSETQ. This CDR3 is built from 14 residues. The CDR3 DNA sequence: TGCGCCAGCAGCACCCAGGGGGGGTCCTACGAGCAGTACTTC. It is translated as CASSTQGGSYEQYF. The whole variable domain, filled in from reference TRBV5-1 and TRBJ2-7, reads KAGVTQTPRYLIKTRGQQVTLSCSPISGHRSVSWYQQTPGQGLQFLFEYFSETQRNKGNFPGRFSGRQFSNSRSEMNVSTLELGDSALYLCASSTQGGSYEQYFGPGTRLTVT.

The rearrangement links TRBV6-2 or TRBV6-3 to TRBJ1-1, with a possible D match to TRBD1 (6 bases). Trimming removed 8 bases at V and 6 bases at J, with 13 bases between. The CDR3 contains 12 residues. Germline-derived CDR1 and CDR2 are MNHEY and SVGEGT. CDR3 DNA: TGTGCCAGCGCCCAGGGGTTCGCTGAAGCTTTCTTT. Translating gives CASAQGFAEAFF.

The genes are TRBV5-6 and TRBJ2-1; 7 nucleotides agree with TRBD1. V was pared by 0 bases and J by 1 base, with 7 bases of the junction left unmatched. The CDR3 spans 17 residues. Germline V gene sequence: CDR1 SGHDT, CDR2 YYEEEE. The CDR3 sequence: CASSLDRGGGSYNEQFF. CDR3 in DNA: TGTGCCAGCAGCTTGGACCGAGGGGGCGGATCCTACAATGAGCAGTTCTTC.

This chain joins TRBV3-1 and TRBJ2-7; TRBD1 matches at 10 bases. This CDR3 comprises 15 residues. J lost 3 bases, V lost 3 bases, and 5 bases had no gene match. Germline V lookup: CDR1 LGHDT, CDR2 YNNKEL (reference sequence). CDR3 loop: CASSQAGTGVYEQYF. DNA for the CDR3: TGTGCCAGCAGCCAGGCCGGGACAGGGGTCTACGAGCAGTACTTC.